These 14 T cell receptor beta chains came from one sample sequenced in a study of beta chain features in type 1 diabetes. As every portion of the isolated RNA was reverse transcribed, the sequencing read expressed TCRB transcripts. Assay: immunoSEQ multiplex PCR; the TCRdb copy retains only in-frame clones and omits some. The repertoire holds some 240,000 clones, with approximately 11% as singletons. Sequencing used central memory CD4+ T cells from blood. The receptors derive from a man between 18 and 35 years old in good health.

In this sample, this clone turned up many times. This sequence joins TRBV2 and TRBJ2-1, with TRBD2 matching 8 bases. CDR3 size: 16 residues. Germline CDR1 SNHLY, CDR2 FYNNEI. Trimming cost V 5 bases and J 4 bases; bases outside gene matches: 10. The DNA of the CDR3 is TGTGCCAGCAGTTTTCAGGGTAGCGGGGAATACAATGAGCAGTTCTTC. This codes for CASSFQGSGEYNEQFF. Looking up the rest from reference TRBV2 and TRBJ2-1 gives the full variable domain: EPEVTQTPSHQVTQMGQEVILRCVPISNHLYFYWYRQILGQKVEFLVSFYNNEISEKSEIFDDQFSVERPDGSNFTLKIRSTKLEDSAMYFCASSFQGSGEYNEQFFGPGTRLTVL.

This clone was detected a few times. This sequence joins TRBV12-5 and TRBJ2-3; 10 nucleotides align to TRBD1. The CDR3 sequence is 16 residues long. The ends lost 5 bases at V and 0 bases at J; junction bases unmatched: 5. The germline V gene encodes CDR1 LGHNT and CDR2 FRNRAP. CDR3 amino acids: CASGPDRGRSTDTQYF. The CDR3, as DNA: TGTGCTAGTGGTCCCGACAGGGGGCGCAGCACAGATACGCAGTATTTT.

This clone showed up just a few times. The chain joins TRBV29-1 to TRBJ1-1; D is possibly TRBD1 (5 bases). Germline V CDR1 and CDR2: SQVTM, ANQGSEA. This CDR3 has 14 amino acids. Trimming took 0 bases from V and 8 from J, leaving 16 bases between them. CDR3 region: CSVEDLTDPGEAFF. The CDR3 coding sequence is TGCAGCGTTGAAGATTTGACAGACCCTGGGGAAGCTTTCTTT.

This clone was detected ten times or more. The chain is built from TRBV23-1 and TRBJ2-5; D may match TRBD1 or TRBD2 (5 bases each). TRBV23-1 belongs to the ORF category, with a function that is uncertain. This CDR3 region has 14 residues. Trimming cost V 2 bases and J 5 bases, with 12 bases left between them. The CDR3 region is CASSQPGPCETQYF. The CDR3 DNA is TGCGCCAGCAGTCAACCGGGACCGTGCGAGACCCAGTACTTC.

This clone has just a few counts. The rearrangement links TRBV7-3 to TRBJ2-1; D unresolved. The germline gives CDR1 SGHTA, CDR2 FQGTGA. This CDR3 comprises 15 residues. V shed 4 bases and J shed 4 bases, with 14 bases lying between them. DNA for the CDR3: TGTGCCAGCAGCTCTGGGTCCCGAGCTTACAATGAGCAGTTCTTC. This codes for CASSSGSRAYNEQFF.

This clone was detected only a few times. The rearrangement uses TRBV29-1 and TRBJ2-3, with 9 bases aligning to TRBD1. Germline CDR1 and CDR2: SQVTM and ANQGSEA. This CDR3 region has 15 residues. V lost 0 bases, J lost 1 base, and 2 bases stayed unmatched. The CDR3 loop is CSVEDWTGGTDTQYF. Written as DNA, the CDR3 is TGCAGCGTTGAAGATTGGACAGGGGGCACAGATACGCAGTATTTT.

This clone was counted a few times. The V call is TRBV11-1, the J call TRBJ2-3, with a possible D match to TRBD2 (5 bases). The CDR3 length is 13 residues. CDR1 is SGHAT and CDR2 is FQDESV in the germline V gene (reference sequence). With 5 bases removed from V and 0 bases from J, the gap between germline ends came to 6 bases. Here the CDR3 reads CASSRGSTDTQYF. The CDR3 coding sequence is TGTGCCAGCAGCCGAGGGAGCACAGATACGCAGTATTTT. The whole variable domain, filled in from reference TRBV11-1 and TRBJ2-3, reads EAEVAQSPRYKITEKSQAVAFWCDPISGHATLYWYRQILGQGPELLVQFQDESVVDDSQLPKDRFSAERLKGVDSTLKIQPAELGDSAMYLCASSRGSTDTQYFGPGTRLTVL.

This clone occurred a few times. CDR3 residues: CAKARGEQFF. CDR3 nucleotide sequence: TGTGCCAAAGCGAGAGGTGAGCAGTTCTTC. The chain has TRBV10-3 and TRBJ2-1; no firm D call. Trimming took off 10 bases at V and 9 bases at J, with 10 bases between the two ends. The CDR3 consists of 10 residues. CDR1 is ENHRY, CDR2 SYGVKD, per germline.

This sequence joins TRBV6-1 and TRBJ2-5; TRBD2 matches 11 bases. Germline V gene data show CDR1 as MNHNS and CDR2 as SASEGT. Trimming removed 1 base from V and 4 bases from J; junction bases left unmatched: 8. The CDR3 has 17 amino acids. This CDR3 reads CASSEELAGGLAETQYF. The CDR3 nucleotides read TGTGCCAGCAGTGAAGAGCTAGCGGGAGGCCTGGCAGAGACCCAGTACTTC.

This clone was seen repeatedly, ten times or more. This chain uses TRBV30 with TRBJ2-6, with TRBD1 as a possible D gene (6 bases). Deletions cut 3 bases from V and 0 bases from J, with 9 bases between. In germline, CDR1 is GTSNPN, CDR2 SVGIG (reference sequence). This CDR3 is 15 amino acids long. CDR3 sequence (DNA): TGTGCCTGGAGCGTCAGGGGCTCTGGGGCCAACGTCCTGACTTTC. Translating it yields CAWSVRGSGANVLTF.

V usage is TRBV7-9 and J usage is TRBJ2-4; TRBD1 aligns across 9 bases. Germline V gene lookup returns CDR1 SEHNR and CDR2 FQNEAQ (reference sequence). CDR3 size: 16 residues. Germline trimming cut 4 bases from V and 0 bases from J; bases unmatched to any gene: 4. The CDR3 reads CASSSYRGLAKNIQYF. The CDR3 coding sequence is TGTGCCAGCAGCTCCTACAGGGGGCTAGCCAAAAACATTCAGTACTTC.

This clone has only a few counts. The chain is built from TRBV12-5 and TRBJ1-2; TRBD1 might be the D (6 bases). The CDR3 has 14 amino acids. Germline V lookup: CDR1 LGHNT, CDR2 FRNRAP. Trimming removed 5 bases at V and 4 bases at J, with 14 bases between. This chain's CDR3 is CASGPMVDSYGYTF. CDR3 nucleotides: TGTGCTAGTGGTCCAATGGTGGACAGCTATGGCTACACCTTC. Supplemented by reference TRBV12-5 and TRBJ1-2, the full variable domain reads DARVTQTPRHKVTEMGQEVTMRCQPILGHNTVFWYRQTMMQGLELLAYFRNRAPLDDSGMPKDRFSAEMPDATLATLKIQPSEPRDSAVYFCASGPMVDSYGYTFGSGTRLTVV.

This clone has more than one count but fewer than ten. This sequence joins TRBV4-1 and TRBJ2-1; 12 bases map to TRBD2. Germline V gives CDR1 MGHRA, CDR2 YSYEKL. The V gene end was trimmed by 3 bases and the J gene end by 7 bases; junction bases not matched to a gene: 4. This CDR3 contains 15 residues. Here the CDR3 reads CASSQPTSGRNEQFF. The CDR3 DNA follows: TGCGCCAGCAGCCAGCCCACTAGCGGGAGGAATGAGCAGTTCTTC.

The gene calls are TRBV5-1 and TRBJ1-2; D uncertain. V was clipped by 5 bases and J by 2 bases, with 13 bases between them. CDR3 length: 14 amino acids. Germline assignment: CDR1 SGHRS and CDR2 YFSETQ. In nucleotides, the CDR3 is TGCGCCAGCAGACGGGAACGAATGAACTATGGCTACACCTTC. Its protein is CASRRERMNYGYTF. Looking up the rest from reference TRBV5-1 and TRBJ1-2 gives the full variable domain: KAGVTQTPRYLIKTRGQQVTLSCSPISGHRSVSWYQQTPGQGLQFLFEYFSETQRNKGNFPGRFSGRQFSNSRSEMNVSTLELGDSALYLCASRRERMNYGYTFGSGTRLTVV.